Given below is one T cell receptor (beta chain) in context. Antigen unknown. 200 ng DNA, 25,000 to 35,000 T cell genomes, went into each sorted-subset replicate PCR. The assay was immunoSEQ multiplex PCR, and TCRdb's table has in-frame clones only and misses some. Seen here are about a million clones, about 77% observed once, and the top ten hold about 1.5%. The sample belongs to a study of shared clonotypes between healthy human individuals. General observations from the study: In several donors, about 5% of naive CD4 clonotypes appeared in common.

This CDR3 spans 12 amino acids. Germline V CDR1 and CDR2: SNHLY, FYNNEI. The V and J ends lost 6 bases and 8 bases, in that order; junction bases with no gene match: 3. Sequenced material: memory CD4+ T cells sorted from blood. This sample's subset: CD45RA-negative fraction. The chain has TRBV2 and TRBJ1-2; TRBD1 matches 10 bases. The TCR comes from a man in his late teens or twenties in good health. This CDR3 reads CASRGQGGGYTF. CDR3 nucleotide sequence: TGTGCCAGCAGAGGACAGGGGGGCGGCTACACCTTC.